The source of this T cell receptor (beta chain) is a study of blood T cell repertoires in COVID-19. Study summary: PBMCs, B-cell-depleted T cells, or T cells provided the cDNA or gDNA that made up the material.

In germline, CDR1 is SGHRS, CDR2 YFSETQ. V gave up 3 bases and J gave up 2 bases; unmatched junction bases: 4. The CDR3 covers 14 residues. Profiling relied on immunoSEQ multiplex PCR, and the TCRdb table lists in-frame clones only, not all of them. The sample carries about 260,000 clones, nearly 90% recorded once. The sample was peripheral blood. The origin of this receptor is a human donor in a cohort sampled during active COVID-19. The rearrangement links TRBV5-1 to TRBJ2-7; 8 bases line up with TRBD2. CDR3 protein: CASSSVAGPYEQYF. In DNA form, the CDR3 reads TGCGCCAGCAGCTCGGTAGCGGGACCCTACGAGCAGTACTTC. Looking up the rest from reference TRBV5-1 and TRBJ2-7 gives the full variable domain: KAGVTQTPRYLIKTRGQQVTLSCSPISGHRSVSWYQQTPGQGLQFLFEYFSETQRNKGNFPGRFSGRQFSNSRSEMNVSTLELGDSALYLCASSSVAGPYEQYFGPGTRLTVT.